A single sample gave rise to the 10 T cell receptor beta chains below, sequenced in a study of Ad26.COV2.S vaccination and SARS-CoV-2 variants. Treatment here: approximately 18 received Ad26.COV2.S at low or high dose, single or two shots; about 5 received placebo; per-sample allocation not given. On day 63 after the first injection, vaccine and placebo recipients gave samples. TCRdb keeps only in-frame clones here, not all; method: immunoSEQ multiplex PCR. The sample carries hundreds of thousands of clones, roughly 90% recorded once. The sequences come from peripheral blood, collected in a trial of Ad26.COV2.S vaccine versus placebo. The receptor source for this set is a person aged 18-65 years who received the Ad26.COV2.S COVID-19 vaccine or a placebo.

V and J are TRBV5-4 and TRBJ2-2; D possibly corresponds to TRBD2 (6 bases). The CDR3 covers 16 residues. V dropped 9 bases and J dropped 8 bases, with 26 bases sitting between them. Per the germline V gene, CDR1 is SGHNT and CDR2 is YYREEE (reference sequence). The CDR3 loop is CATSDPNGRGRGELFF. CDR3 in DNA: TGTGCCACATCCGACCCAAACGGGAGAGGTAGGGGGGAGCTGTTTTTT.

The J gene is TRBJ1-5, the V gene TRBV7-2; D remains unclear. V was shortened by 5 bases and J by 2 bases, with 7 bases between the two germline ends. Germline V lookup: CDR1 SGHTA, CDR2 FQGNSA. The CDR3 contains 13 residues. CDR3: CASSPQGNQPQHF. The CDR3 bases are TGTGCCAGCAGCCCACAAGGCAATCAGCCCCAGCATTTT. Together with reference TRBV7-2 and TRBJ1-5, the CDR3 gives the full variable domain: GAGVSQSPSNKVTEKGKDVELRCDPISGHTALYWYRQSLGQGLEFLIYFQGNSAPDKSGLPSDRFSAERTGGSVSTLTIQRTQQEDSAVYLCASSPQGNQPQHFGDGTRLSIL.

The V and J genes are TRBV10-3 and TRBJ1-3; D perhaps matches TRBD1 (5 bases). Trimming removed 2 bases from V and 4 bases from J, with 12 bases in between. CDR3 length equals 15 residues. Germline values: CDR1 ENHRY, CDR2 SYGVKD. CDR3 residues: CAISERSGSGNTIYF. CDR3 in DNA: TGTGCCATCAGTGAGAGGTCAGGGAGCGGAAACACCATATATTTT.

The V and J genes are TRBV3-1 (or the pseudogene TRBV3-2) and TRBJ1-4, with 8 bases fitting TRBD1. Germline CDR1 reads LGHDT; CDR2 reads YNNKEL (reference sequence). The CDR3 runs to 16 residues. V lost 3 bases, J lost 3 bases, and 6 bases stayed unmatched. CDR3 bases: TGTGCCAGCAGCCAGTCACAGGGGGAAGCTAATGAAAAACTGTTTTTT. Amino acid sequence: CASSQSQGEANEKLFF.

This chain uses TRBV30 with TRBJ2-7; 12 nucleotides agree with TRBD2. V shed 5 bases, J shed 5 bases, and the junction held 7 bases outside the gene matches. The CDR3 sequence is 14 residues long. The V gene's germline CDR1 is GTSNPN and CDR2 SVGIG (reference sequence). The CDR3 DNA reads as TGTGCCTGGGCCTTACTAGCGGGAGGTGACGAGCAGTACTTC. Its protein is CAWALLAGGDEQYF.

Regarding this clone: Other nucleotide sequences in the sample specify the same CDR3. The chain is built from TRBV9 and TRBJ2-7; D call uncertain. V lost 0 bases, J lost 4 bases, and 8 bases lay in between. CDR1 is SGDLS, CDR2 YYNGEE, per germline. This CDR3 contains 13 residues. The CDR3 DNA follows: TGTGCCAGCAGCGTAGCCCCAAGTTACGAGCAGTACTTC. It specifies CASSVAPSYEQYF.

The chain couples TRBV7-7 to TRBJ1-5; no definite D call. Germline V gene sequence: CDR1 SSHAT, CDR2 FNYEAQ (reference sequence). Trimming removed 5 bases at V and 6 bases at J, with 11 bases between. This CDR3 has 13 amino acids. The CDR3 sequence: CASSLGDAQPQHF. CDR3 sequence (DNA): TGTGCCAGCAGCCTAGGAGATGCTCAGCCCCAGCATTTT. The full variable domain, completed using reference TRBV7-7 and TRBJ1-5, is GAGVSQSPRYKVTKRGQDVTLRCDPISSHATLYWYQQALGQGPEFLTYFNYEAQPDKSGLPSDRFSAERPEGSISTLTIQRTEQRDSAMYRCASSLGDAQPQHFGDGTRLSIL.

V usage is TRBV3-1 (or the pseudogene TRBV3-2) and J usage is TRBJ2-4; tentative D call: TRBD2 (5 bases). The germline V and J ends were trimmed by 2 bases and 0 bases, with 8 bases remaining between them. Germline-derived CDR1 and CDR2 are LGHDT and YNNKEL (reference sequence). This CDR3 contains 15 residues. CDR3 nucleotide sequence: TGTGCCAGCAGCCAACGGGATGTAGCCAAAAACATTCAGTACTTC. Translating it yields CASSQRDVAKNIQYF.

CDR3 bases: TGTGCCAGCAGTTACTCAGGTAGAGGTCTAGATACGCAGTATTTT. Encoded protein: CASSYSGRGLDTQYF. The chain links TRBV6-5 to TRBJ2-3; no reliable D call. V was clipped by 0 bases and J by 5 bases, with 12 bases between them. The CDR3 extends over 15 amino acids. CDR1 is MNHEY, CDR2 SVGAGI, per germline.

The chain combines TRBV6-4 with TRBJ2-3; 12 bases agree with TRBD2. The length of the CDR3 is 17 residues. V dropped 2 bases and J dropped 2; count of bases not matched to a gene: 5. Germline values: CDR1 MRHNA, CDR2 SNTAGT. In nucleotides, the CDR3 is TGTGCCAGCAGTGACACCCGGACTAGCGGGGTCACAGATACGCAGTATTTT. It yields the protein CASSDTRTSGVTDTQYF.